Following are 23 T cell receptor beta chains from one sample sequenced in a study of T cells after yellow fever vaccination. TCRdb redid the calling of the 5' RACE reads with MiXCR, one entry per CDR3 protein. The sample yields around 530,000 distinct CDR3 sequences, 17% seen once. The sample in question was PBMCs, obtained about 5 days after the first yellow fever vaccination. These receptor sequences come from a man between 18 and 29 years old who received the YFV17D yellow fever vaccine.

This rearrangement joins TRBV7-2 to TRBJ2-7; 8 positions match TRBD2. This CDR3 region has 15 residues. The J segment lost 7 bases and the V segment lost 3 bases, leaving 11 bases of the junction unmatched. The V gene's germline CDR1 is SGHTA and CDR2 FQGNSA. The chain's CDR3 is CASSFITGGLYEQYF. The CDR3 coding sequence is TGTGCCAGCAGCTTTATCACGGGGGGGCTTTATGAGCAGTACTTC.

Here the CDR3 DNA reads TGTGCCAGCAGTTACGCGGCTAAAACTAGGGGGGAGACCCAGTACTTC. As protein: CASSYAAKTRGETQYF. The chain uses TRBV6-5 and TRBJ2-5; maybe TRBD1 (6 bases). Germline CDR1 is MNHEY and CDR2 is SVGAGI. This CDR3 comprises 16 residues. The V end was cut by 2 bases, the J end by 5 bases, with 18 bases between.

This chain uses TRBV5-1 with TRBJ2-5; weak D call: TRBD1 (6 bases). This CDR3 comprises 15 residues. Trimming removed 3 bases from V and 5 bases from J, with 17 bases in between. The V gene's germline CDR1 is SGHRS and CDR2 YFSETQ. CDR3: CASSSAAGAPETQYF. CDR3 in DNA: TGCGCCAGCAGCTCGGCCGCAGGGGCCCCTGAGACCCAGTACTTC.

This clonotype was recorded many times. The V and J genes are TRBV12-3 or TRBV12-4 and TRBJ2-1; 9 bases line up with TRBD2. The junction had 5 bases not matched to a gene; V was cut back by 10 bases and J by 4 bases. This CDR3 contains 13 residues. The CDR3 here is CANPGLAYNEQFF. The CDR3 DNA follows: TGTGCCAACCCGGGACTAGCTTACAATGAGCAGTTCTTC.

The chain uses TRBV28 and TRBJ2-7, with 9 bases identical to TRBD1. CDR1 and CDR2 (germline): MDHEN, SYDVKM. V trimming: 5 bases; J trimming: 6 bases; junction bases outside the gene matches: 8. This CDR3 is 14 amino acids long. The DNA of the CDR3 is TGTGCCAGCAGTCGAAGACAGGGGGTGGGCGAGCAGTACGTC. Protein: CASSRRQGVGEQYV.

The chain joins TRBV5-6 to TRBJ2-2, with 7 bases identical to TRBD2. Trimming at V came to 4 bases and at J to 9 bases, leaving 6 bases not matched to a gene. The CDR3 runs to 13 residues. Per germline, CDR1 SGHDT and CDR2 YYEEEE. The CDR3 DNA reads TGTGCCAGCAGCCCTGGACTAGTCCGGGAGCTGTTTTTT. Its translation is CASSPGLVRELFF.

This sequence joins TRBV20-1 and TRBJ2-3; D is ambiguous. From germline, CDR1 is DFQATT and CDR2 SNEGSKA (reference sequence). The CDR3 covers 15 residues. Trimming took off 5 bases at V and 5 bases at J, with 20 bases between the two ends. The DNA for the CDR3 is TGCAGTGCTGCGAAGTGGACCGCCCGGCTAGATACGCAGTATTTT. Protein sequence: CSAAKWTARLDTQYF.

In its sample, this clonotype was seen a few times. The chain links TRBV20-1 to TRBJ2-7; D perhaps matches TRBD1 (6 bases). V was pared by 0 bases and J by 4 bases, with 13 bases between. Germline CDR1 reads DFQATT; CDR2 reads SNEGSKA (reference sequence). This CDR3 contains 14 residues. The CDR3 sequence: CSARDRTDIYEQYV. The CDR3 bases are TGCAGTGCTAGAGATCGGACAGACATATACGAGCAGTACGTC.

This clonotype has a handful of counts. The V call is TRBV6-2 or TRBV6-3, the J call TRBJ2-3; perhaps TRBD2 as D (6 bases). V lost 4 bases and J 4 bases, leaving 15 bases between the germline ends. There are 15 residues in the CDR3. CDR1 and CDR2 (germline): MNHEY, SVGEGT. The chain's CDR3 is CASSLRDAGPDTQYF. The DNA of the CDR3 is TGTGCCAGCAGTTTGCGGGACGCCGGACCAGATACGCAGTATTTT.

The J gene is TRBJ1-1, the V gene TRBV10-2; 9 nucleotides align to TRBD1. The CDR3 consists of 14 residues. The germline gives CDR1 WSHSY, CDR2 SAAADI. V gave up 3 bases and J gave up 4 bases; unmatched junction bases: 3. In DNA form, the CDR3 reads TGCGCCAGCAGTGAAGGGACAGGGTTCACTGAAGCTTTCTTT. Protein product: CASSEGTGFTEAFF.

The rearrangement links TRBV15 to TRBJ2-2; possible D gene TRBD2, 5 bases. This CDR3 spans 14 amino acids. Germline loops: CDR1 LNHNV, CDR2 YYDKDF (reference sequence). V gave up 6 bases and J gave up 5 bases, with 13 bases separating them. CDR3 nucleotide sequence: TGTGCCACCAGGGTGAGGACGGGAACCGGGGAGCTGTTTTTT. Amino acids: CATRVRTGTGELFF.

This clonotype was counted between two and nine times. This chain joins TRBV12-3 or TRBV12-4 and TRBJ2-5; either TRBD1 or TRBD2 may supply D (5 bases each). V lost 1 base and J 3 bases, leaving 12 bases between the germline ends. The CDR3 extends over 15 amino acids. CDR3 protein: CASSLGLWGKETQYF. The CDR3 DNA follows: TGTGCCAGCAGTTTAGGGCTTTGGGGGAAAGAGACCCAGTACTTC.

This chain connects TRBV12-5 to TRBJ1-6; no reliable D call. The germline V gene encodes CDR1 LGHNT and CDR2 FRNRAP. This CDR3 contains 17 residues. V lost 6 bases and J 0 bases, leaving 15 bases between the germline ends. The CDR3 is CASGLDGESSYNSPLHF. The CDR3, as DNA: TGTGCTAGTGGCCTTGATGGGGAAAGCTCCTATAATTCACCCCTCCACTTT.

To note about this clonotype: At one boundary the junction diverges from the germline segment, which might be a read error. V usage is TRBV4-3 and J usage is TRBJ2-3, with no clear D. The CDR3 length is 17 residues. CDR1 is LGHNA, CDR2 YSLEER, per germline. The CDR3 reads CSSSQDLGSTWLGTQYF. The CDR3 DNA reads as TGCTCCAGCAGCCAAGACTTGGGCAGTACATGGTTGGGTACGCAGTATTTT.

This clonotype has just a few counts. The chain employs TRBV5-1 and TRBJ1-4; D may be TRBD1 (5 bases). Trimming removed 5 bases at V and 8 bases at J, with 16 bases between. From germline, CDR1 is SGHRS and CDR2 YFSETQ. The CDR3 loop spans 14 amino acids. The CDR3 coding sequence is TGCGCCAGCAGAACTACAGGAGTAGGGGAAAAACTGTTTTTT. It yields the protein CASRTTGVGEKLFF.

This clonotype has more than one count but fewer than ten. The chain recombines TRBV5-1 with TRBJ2-1; a possible D gene is TRBD2 (5 bases). The CDR3 spans 15 residues. The germline V gene encodes CDR1 SGHRS and CDR2 YFSETQ. Deletions cut 6 bases from V and 4 bases from J, with 17 bases between. This chain's CDR3 is CASTSGIKAYNEQFF. CDR3 coding DNA: TGCGCCAGCACCTCCGGGATCAAAGCGTACAATGAGCAGTTCTTC.

This clonotype came up a few times. The V call is TRBV5-1, the J call TRBJ2-5, with D uncertain. The CDR3 consists of 14 residues. Germline V gives CDR1 SGHRS, CDR2 YFSETQ. V dropped 0 bases and J dropped 2 bases, with 8 bases sitting between them. The CDR3 region has the DNA TGCGCCAGCAGCTTGGGACGGAAACAAGAGACCCAGTACTTC. Translating it yields CASSLGRKQETQYF. The variable domain in full, with the rest retrieved from reference TRBV5-1 and TRBJ2-5, is KAGVTQTPRYLIKTRGQQVTLSCSPISGHRSVSWYQQTPGQGLQFLFEYFSETQRNKGNFPGRFSGRQFSNSRSEMNVSTLELGDSALYLCASSLGRKQETQYFGPGTRLLVL.

This sequence joins TRBV4-1 and TRBJ1-3; D unclear. The germline V gene encodes CDR1 MGHRA and CDR2 YSYEKL. V was shortened by 1 base and J by 0 bases, with 16 bases between the two germline ends. This CDR3 is built from 18 residues. The CDR3 is CASSQGVLRRDSGNTIYF. The CDR3 bases are TGCGCCAGCAGCCAAGGGGTTCTTCGACGGGACTCTGGAAACACCATATATTTT.

The chain is built from TRBV5-1 and TRBJ1-1, with D maybe TRBD1 (5 bases). CDR1 SGHRS and CDR2 YFSETQ come from the germline V gene. Trimming took 4 bases from V and 1 from J, leaving 17 bases between them. The CDR3 consists of 16 residues. CDR3 nucleotides: TGCGCCAGCAGCGAACTACCCGGGACCGCGAACACTGAAGCTTTCTTT. Amino acids: CASSELPGTANTEAFF.

V is TRBV3-1 and J is TRBJ2-3; no reliable D call. The V gene lost 4 bases and the J gene lost 0 bases, with 23 bases spanning the gap. The CDR3 spans 19 residues. Germline CDR1 and CDR2: LGHDT and YNNKEL (reference sequence). The CDR3 bases are TGTGCCAGCAGCCCTAGAGCTGGGTACAGAGTCTCTAGCACAGATACGCAGTATTTT. Amino acids: CASSPRAGYRVSSTDTQYF.

In this sample, this clonotype turned up a few times. The V call is TRBV5-6, the J call TRBJ2-7; tentative D call: TRBD1 (7 bases). V was pared by 10 bases and J by 2 bases, with 19 bases between. Germline assignment: CDR1 SGHDT and CDR2 YYEEEE. The CDR3 spans 14 residues. The CDR3 nucleotides are TGTGCCTCAACGGAGGGGCAGGGGGCCTACGAGCAGTACTTC. Translating gives CASTEGQGAYEQYF.

The table lists this clonotype with many counts. The chain uses TRBV18 and TRBJ2-7; the match to TRBD2 covers 7 bases. The V segment lost 2 bases and the J segment 3 bases; nucleotides outside the gene matches: 4. Germline V gives CDR1 KGHSH, CDR2 LQKENI. There are 14 residues in the CDR3. CDR3 nucleotide sequence: TGTGCCAGCTCACCAGGGACGGGGGGCTACGAGCAGTACGTC. Protein: CASSPGTGGYEQYV.

This clonotype was counted only a few times. The chain has TRBV12-3 or TRBV12-4 and TRBJ1-1; D possibly corresponds to TRBD1 (5 bases). This CDR3 spans 18 amino acids. Trimming took 4 bases from V and 0 from J, leaving 21 bases between them. This CDR3 is CASSSPGAWGVLNTEAFF. CDR3 bases: TGTGCCAGCAGTTCTCCCGGGGCTTGGGGGGTGCTGAACACTGAAGCTTTCTTT.